This T cell receptor beta chain was recorded in a study of blood T cell repertoires in COVID-19. Study information: Material from acute and convalescent COVID-19 was sourced from the United States, Italy and Spain. T cells, B-cell-depleted T cells, or PBMCs supplied cDNA or gDNA.

Produced via immunoSEQ multiplex PCR; TCRdb's table is partial and in-frame only. The sample holds fewer than 200,000 clones; around 90% are singletons and the top ten take 9% to 10%. Germline lookup yields CDR1 SNHLY and CDR2 FYNNEI. Trimming at V came to 8 bases and at J to 6 bases, leaving 14 bases not matched to a gene. There are 16 residues in the CDR3. Participants were placed into cohorts based on the clinical history they reported. This sequence joins TRBV2 and TRBJ2-2; 8 bases match TRBD2. The receptor comes from a woman between 18 and 30 years old who had recovered from COVID-19. What was sequenced was PBMCs or T cells enriched from blood (not recorded which). DNA of the CDR3: TGTGCCAGCCGGCGGGGGGAAATCATCGGGGCCGGGGAGCTGTTTTTT. It yields the protein CASRRGEIIGAGELFF.